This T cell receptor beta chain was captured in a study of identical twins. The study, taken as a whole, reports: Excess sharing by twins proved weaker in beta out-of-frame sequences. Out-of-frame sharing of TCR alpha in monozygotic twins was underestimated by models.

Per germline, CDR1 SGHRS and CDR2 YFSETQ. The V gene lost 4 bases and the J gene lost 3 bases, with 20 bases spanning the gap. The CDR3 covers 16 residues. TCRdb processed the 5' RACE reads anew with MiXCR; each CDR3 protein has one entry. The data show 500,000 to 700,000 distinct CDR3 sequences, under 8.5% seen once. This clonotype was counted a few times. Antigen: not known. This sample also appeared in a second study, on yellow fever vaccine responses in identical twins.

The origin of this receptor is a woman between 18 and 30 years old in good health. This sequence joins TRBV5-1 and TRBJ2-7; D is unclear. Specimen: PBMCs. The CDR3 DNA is TGCGCCAGCAGCCCTCAGGTTGGGTTGGTGGACTACGAGCAGTACTTC. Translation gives CASSPQVGLVDYEQYF.